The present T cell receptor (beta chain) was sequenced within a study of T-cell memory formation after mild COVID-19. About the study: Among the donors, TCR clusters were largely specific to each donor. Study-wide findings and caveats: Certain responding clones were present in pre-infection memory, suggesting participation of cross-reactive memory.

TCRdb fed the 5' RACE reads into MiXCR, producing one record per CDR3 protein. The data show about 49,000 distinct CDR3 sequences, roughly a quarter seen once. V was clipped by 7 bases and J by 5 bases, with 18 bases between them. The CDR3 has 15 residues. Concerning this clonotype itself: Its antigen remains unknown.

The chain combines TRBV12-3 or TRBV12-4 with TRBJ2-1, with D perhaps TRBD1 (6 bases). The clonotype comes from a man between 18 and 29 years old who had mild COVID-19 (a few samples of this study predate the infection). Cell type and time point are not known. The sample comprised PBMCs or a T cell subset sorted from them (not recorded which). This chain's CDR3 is CASTQGGVLHNEQFF. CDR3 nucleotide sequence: TGTGCCAGCACCCAAGGGGGAGTTCTTCACAATGAGCAGTTCTTC.